This paragraph covers one T cell receptor (beta chain) sequence. Some clones are missing from TCRdb's copy, which holds only in-frame ones; the method was immunoSEQ multiplex PCR. The table records about 7,100 clones, just under 98% of them present only once. The V gene's germline CDR1 is MGHRA and CDR2 YSYEKL. This CDR3 contains 14 residues. Trimming took off 0 bases at V and 12 bases at J, with 12 bases between the two ends. These data are taken from a study of naive CD8 T cells in extremely preterm neonates. V gene TRBV4-1 combines with J gene TRBJ2-6; tentatively, D is TRBD2 (6 bases). This clonotype was obtained from a human donor in good health. Sequences were obtained from naive CD8+ T cells from blood. The CDR3 reads CASSQDNGGGVLTF. The CDR3 bases are TGCGCCAGCAGCCAAGATAATGGGGGAGGCGTCCTGACTTTC.